The rows below give T cell receptor beta chains drawn from one sample of a study of T cells in tuberculosis. Repertoires were generated with immunoSEQ multiplex PCR, while TCRdb's copy carries only in-frame clones and drops some. The sample holds about 33,000 clones; roughly nine tenths are singletons and the top ten take 5.5% to 7.5%. This sample comprised PBMCs, obtained at tuberculosis diagnosis. Every receptor here comes from an adult with tuberculosis. Some clones in this sample may be carry-over from other donors' samples. The CDR3 runs from the conserved cysteine through the conserved F or W. The D gene is left open where the match is weak. A clone size is listed for some rows: how often the clone was seen (once, few, many), or a class if it is expanded.

v_call	clone_size	d_call	j_call	cdr3_nt	cdr3_aa
TRBV5-4	NA	NA	TRBJ1-1	TGTGCCAGCAGTCGACAGTACTTTAACACTGAAGCTTTCTTT	CASSRQYFNTEAFF
TRBV7-9	once	TRBD1	TRBJ1-1	TGTGCCAGCAGCGGGTTGACAGGGGAGAACACTGAAGCTTTCTTT	CASSGLTGENTEAFF
TRBV7-9	NA	TRBD2	TRBJ2-1	TGTGCCAGCAGCTTAGGCGGGGGGAATGAGCAGTTCTTC	CASSLGGGNEQFF
TRBV5-1	NA	TRBD1	TRBJ2-1	TGCGCCAGCAGCTTTGGGGACAGTTCCTACAATGAGCAGTTCTTC	CASSFGDSSYNEQFF
TRBV6-1	NA	TRBD1	TRBJ1-2	TGTGCCAGCCTTGACAGGGCAATGGATGGCTACACCTTC	CASLDRAMDGYTF
TRBV14	NA	TRBD1	TRBJ1-2	TGTGCCAGCAGCCCCTTCCCTCGGACAGGCGGCTACACCTTC	CASSPFPRTGGYTF
TRBV6-1	NA	NA	TRBJ1-5	TGTGCCAGCAGTGCCCCCGGGGGTATTGGTCCTAATCAGCCCCAGCATTTT	CASSAPGGIGPNQPQHF
TRBV9	NA	TRBD1	TRBJ2-7	TGTGCCAGCAGCGCCACCGGGACAGCTCGCTACGAGCAGTACTTC	CASSATGTARYEQYF
TRBV10-2	NA	NA	TRBJ1-4	TGCGCCAGCAGTGACAGGAGGTATGAAAAACTGTTTTTT	CASSDRRYEKLFF
TRBV28	NA	TRBD1	TRBJ2-7	TGTGCCAGCAGACAGGGGGCGGGCTACGAGCAGTACTTC	CASRQGAGYEQYF
TRBV4-2	NA	TRBD2	TRBJ2-2	TGTGCCAGCAGAGGGACTAGCGGGTCGTCCGGGGAGCTGTTTTTT	CASRGTSGSSGELFF
TRBV6-5	NA	TRBD1	TRBJ1-2	TGTGCCAGCAGTTATTCCCGGACAGGAGGAGGCTATGGCTACACCTTC	CASSYSRTGGGYGYTF
TRBV2	NA	TRBD2	TRBJ2-2	TGTGCCAGCAGCCGTACTAGCGGGGCGGCCGGGGAGCTGTTTTTT	CASSRTSGAAGELFF
TRBV28	NA	TRBD2	TRBJ2-7	TGTGCCAGCTATGGGGAGGGGCCCTACGAGCAGTACTTC	CASYGEGPYEQYF
TRBV16	NA	NA	TRBJ1-1	TGTGCCAGCAGCCAATCTGGGCAGGGGAACACTGAAGCTTTCTTT	CASSQSGQGNTEAFF
TRBV10-3	NA	NA	TRBJ1-1	TGTGCCATCAGCGACGACAGGGAAGCTTTCTTT	CAISDDREAFF
TRBV11-2	few	NA	TRBJ2-7	TGTGCCAGCAGCCCCTCGACTGGAGGCTACGAGCAGTACTTC	CASSPSTGGYEQYF
TRBV5-4	NA	TRBD2	TRBJ2-3	TGTGCCAGCAGCGGCCAGACCCCGGGACTAGCGGGGGGGAACACAGATACGCAGTATTTT	CASSGQTPGLAGGNTDTQYF
TRBV4-1	NA	TRBD1	TRBJ1-1	TGCGCCAGCAGCCAAGACGTCAACAGGGGGCAGGGGACTGAAGCTTTCTTT	CASSQDVNRGQGTEAFF
TRBV7-6	NA	TRBD2	TRBJ2-1	TGTGCCAGCAGCTCCGGTAGCGGGGGGGGACACAATGAGCAGTTCTTC	CASSSGSGGGHNEQFF
TRBV30	NA	TRBD1	TRBJ1-2	TGTGCCTGGAGCCTAGGACAGGGTAGGCTATTTGGCTACACCTTC	CAWSLGQGRLFGYTF
TRBV6-5	NA	TRBD1	TRBJ1-5	TGTGCCAGCAGTTCCCTGACAGGGCATAGCAATCAGCCCCAGCATTTT	CASSSLTGHSNQPQHF
TRBV5-1	NA	NA	TRBJ2-3	TGCGCCAGCAGCTTCCTGTCGGATACGCAGTATTTT	CASSFLSDTQYF
TRBV7-9	NA	TRBD2	TRBJ2-7	TGTGCCAGCAGCTTTACTGGACAGCGCGTAGCGGGGGGCTCCTACGAGCAGTACTTC	CASSFTGQRVAGGSYEQYF
TRBV10-1	NA	NA	TRBJ2-1	TGCGCCACCCCCCCCGACAGGCTGAAGAGCTCCTACAATGAGCAGTTCTTC	CATPPDRLKSSYNEQFF
TRBV2	NA	TRBD1	TRBJ1-2	TGTGCCAGTACGACAGGGAATGGCTACACCTTC	CASTTGNGYTF
TRBV6-5	NA	NA	TRBJ2-7	TGTGCCAGCAGTTACTCGGCAGGTGTCAGGTATGAGCAGTACTTC	CASSYSAGVRYEQYF
TRBV5-4	NA	NA	TRBJ1-5	TGTGCCAGCAGCCCAGGGGTGAATCAGCCCCAGCATTTT	CASSPGVNQPQHF
TRBV9	NA	TRBD1	TRBJ1-6	TGTGCCAGCAGCGGGGACAGCGCCATTGGGTATAATTCACCCCTCCACTTT	CASSGDSAIGYNSPLHF
TRBV7-6	once	TRBD1	TRBJ2-1	TGTGCCAGCAGCTTAGGGGGACAGGGTAGTGGTTATGAGCAGTTCTTC	CASSLGGQGSGYEQFF
TRBV6-1	NA	NA	TRBJ1-5	TGTGCCAGCAGTGAAGCTCGCGCGGTACTGGGTAGCAATCAGCCCCAGCATTTT	CASSEARAVLGSNQPQHF
TRBV30	NA	NA	TRBJ2-1	TGTGCCTGGAGTGGCCAGGGTTTAGGTGAGCAGTTCTTC	CAWSGQGLGEQFF
TRBV18	NA	TRBD1	TRBJ1-4	TGTGCCAGCTCACCACCACTCAGGGACAGGGGAAGTGTACTGTTTTTT	CASSPPLRDRGSVLFF
TRBV20-1	NA	NA	TRBJ1-2	TGCAGAAGCCATGGCTACACCTTC	CRSHGYTF
TRBV19	NA	TRBD1	TRBJ1-1	TGTGCCAGTAGTGCTACAGGGGGCGGTTTCACTGAAGCTTTCTTT	CASSATGGGFTEAFF
TRBV27	NA	NA	TRBJ1-5	TGTGCCAGCAGTGGAGGCGGTCAGGGGTTGATCAATCAGCCCCAGCATTTT	CASSGGGQGLINQPQHF
TRBV7-9	NA	TRBD1	TRBJ1-5	TGTGCCAGCAGCTTAGGGACAGGTAGCAATCAGCCCCAGCATTTT	CASSLGTGSNQPQHF
TRBV27	once	TRBD2	TRBJ2-2	TGTGCCAGCAGCCCACTAGCGTCTGTCCTCGGCGGGGAGCTGTTTTTT	CASSPLASVLGGELFF
TRBV29-1	NA	NA	TRBJ1-2	TGCAGCGTTGTCCCCACTCTAAACTATGGCTACACCTTC	CSVVPTLNYGYTF
TRBV9	NA	NA	TRBJ2-3	TGTGCCAGCAGCGCAACTAGTACCGCCACAGATACGCAGTATTTT	CASSATSTATDTQYF
TRBV9	NA	NA	TRBJ1-2	TGTGCCAGCAGCGTCGAACACAACTATGGCTACACCTTC	CASSVEHNYGYTF